These 24 T cell receptor beta chains came from one sample sequenced in a study of radiotherapy plus CTLA-4 blockade in lung cancer. Here immunoSEQ multiplex PCR was the method, and the copy in TCRdb shows in-frame clones only, minus some. In the table there are 25,000 to 35,000 clones, roughly 77% of which are singletons. The material sequenced was peripheral blood, taken from a patient treated with radiotherapy plus ipilimumab. The receptors shown here come from a human donor with non-small cell lung cancer that progressed on radiotherapy plus ipilimumab.

V is TRBV7-6 and J is TRBJ1-2, with 8 bases aligning to TRBD1. The junction had 8 bases not matched to a gene; V was cut back by 3 bases and J by 8 bases. This CDR3 region has 14 residues. Germline CDR1 SGHVS, CDR2 FNYEAQ. The CDR3 here is CASSFSGTGTGYTF. CDR3 DNA: TGTGCCAGCAGCTTCTCCGGGACAGGAACGGGCTACACCTTC.

The J gene is TRBJ2-7, the V gene TRBV29-1; 7 bases match TRBD1. CDR3 length: 13 residues. CDR1 and CDR2 from the germline V gene are SQVTM and ANQGSEA. V lost 7 bases to trimming and J lost 0 bases; unmatched junction nucleotides: 6. The CDR3 DNA sequence: TGCAGCGGACAGGGTGAGGGCTCCTACGAGCAGTACTTC. This encodes CSGQGEGSYEQYF.

This chain connects TRBV5-6 to TRBJ2-7, with D uncertain. Germline V lookup: CDR1 SGHDT, CDR2 YYEEEE. The CDR3 contains 11 residues. Trimming pared 2 bases from V and 3 bases from J, leaving 3 bases between. CDR3 DNA sequence: TGTGCCAGCAGCTTCGGCTACGAGCAGTACTTC. Translated, it gives CASSFGYEQYF.

The chain uses TRBV4-3 and TRBJ1-4; 7 positions agree with TRBD1. Losses at the gene ends were 1 base for V and 7 bases for J; bases not matched to a gene: 3. The CDR3 covers 14 residues. CDR1 and CDR2 (germline): LGHNA, YSLEER. CDR3 nucleotide sequence: TGCGCCAGCAGCCAAGGACAGGGCAGTGAAAAACTGTTTTTT. This translates into CASSQGQGSEKLFF.

The rearrangement joins TRBV6-1 to TRBJ2-5; 8 bases map to TRBD1. The ends lost 5 bases at V and 11 bases at J; junction bases unmatched: 4. The CDR3 contains 11 residues. Germline V CDR1 and CDR2: MNHNS, SASEGT. CDR3 residues: CASSRQGSQYF. The DNA for the CDR3 is TGTGCCAGCAGTAGACAGGGGAGTCAGTACTTC.

This clone is termed medium-sized. The J gene is TRBJ1-2, the V gene TRBV2; possibly TRBD1 for D (5 bases). Trimming pared 5 bases from V and 4 bases from J, leaving 14 bases between. This CDR3 is built from 14 residues. The V gene's germline CDR1 is SNHLY and CDR2 FYNNEI. As DNA, the CDR3 is TGTGCCAGCAGTAATTTGGGGCCTCTCTATGGCTACACCTTC. This codes for CASSNLGPLYGYTF.

The rearrangement joins TRBV10-2 to TRBJ1-6; D gene uncertain. There are 12 residues in the CDR3. The germline V and J ends were trimmed by 7 bases and 5 bases, with 6 bases remaining between them. Germline lookup yields CDR1 WSHSY and CDR2 SAAADI. Here the CDR3 DNA reads TGCGCCAGCACGCCGGATAATTCACCCCTCCACTTT. Amino acids: CASTPDNSPLHF.

This rearrangement joins TRBV2 to TRBJ2-1; TRBD1 is a possible D gene (6 bases). Trimming shortened V by 4 bases and J by 3 bases, and 7 bases separated the two germline ends. The V gene's germline CDR1 is SNHLY and CDR2 FYNNEI. There are 13 residues in the CDR3. The CDR3: CASSGQDYNEQFF. CDR3 DNA sequence: TGTGCCAGCAGTGGACAGGACTACAATGAGCAGTTCTTC.

This rearrangement joins TRBV6-1 to TRBJ1-2; D is ambiguous. This CDR3 contains 10 residues. The germline V gene encodes CDR1 MNHNS and CDR2 SASEGT. Between the trimmed V and J ends, which lost 5 bases and 5 bases, there was a span of 3 bases. In nucleotides, the CDR3 is TGTGCCAGCAGTCGTTATGGCTACACCTTC. This encodes CASSRYGYTF.

This clone was recorded only once. The V gene is TRBV30, the J gene TRBJ1-6; D remains unclear. Deletions cut 4 bases from V and 2 bases from J, with 24 bases between. The CDR3 is 19 residues long. The germline CDR1 and CDR2 sequences are GTSNPN and SVGIG (reference sequence). The CDR3 is CAWIFSGIKRCPYNSPLHF. CDR3 nucleotides: TGTGCCTGGATTTTTTCCGGGATAAAACGTTGTCCCTATAATTCACCCCTCCACTTT. The variable domain in full, completed from reference TRBV30 and TRBJ1-6, reads SQTIHQWPATLVQPVGSPLSLECTVEGTSNPNLYWYRQAAGRGLQLLFYSVGIGQISSEVPQNLSASRPQDRQFILSSKKLLLSDSGFYLCAWIFSGIKRCPYNSPLHFGNGTRLTVT.

The genes are TRBV5-1 and TRBJ1-2; 9 bases fit TRBD1. The V and J ends lost 4 bases and 6 bases, in that order; junction bases with no gene match: 10. The germline V gene has CDR1 SGHRS and CDR2 YFSETQ. The CDR3 covers 15 residues. The CDR3 nucleotides are TGCGCCAGCAGCAATAACAGGGGGCCGAGGGATGGCTACACCTTC. Protein: CASSNNRGPRDGYTF. The full variable domain, completed using reference TRBV5-1 and TRBJ1-2, is KAGVTQTPRYLIKTRGQQVTLSCSPISGHRSVSWYQQTPGQGLQFLFEYFSETQRNKGNFPGRFSGRQFSNSRSEMNVSTLELGDSALYLCASSNNRGPRDGYTFGSGTRLTVV.

The V call is TRBV11-1, the J call TRBJ2-1, with a possible D match to TRBD2 (6 bases). Germline V gene sequence: CDR1 SGHAT, CDR2 FQDESV (reference sequence). Trimming removed 4 bases at V and 7 bases at J, with 11 bases between. There are 13 residues in the CDR3. The CDR3 DNA follows: TGTGCCAGCAGCTCATTAGCGGAAAATGAGCAGTTCTTC. Protein product: CASSSLAENEQFF.

J is TRBJ1-1 and V is TRBV29-1; D perhaps matches TRBD1 (6 bases). V shed 6 bases and J shed 6 bases, with 11 bases lying between them. CDR1 is SQVTM, CDR2 ANQGSEA, per germline. The CDR3 has 11 residues. The CDR3 nucleotides are TGCAGCGTACTACAGGGTTCTGAAGCTTTCTTT. As protein: CSVLQGSEAFF.

The chain links TRBV13 to TRBJ2-7, with D perhaps matching TRBD1 (6 bases). Germline V gene sequence: CDR1 PRHDT, CDR2 FYEKMQ (reference sequence). CDR3 length: 16 amino acids. The germline V and J ends were trimmed by 5 bases and 1 base, with 18 bases remaining between them. CDR3 bases: TGTGCCAGCAGCCCTAGGTCTTACAGGGATTCCTACGAGCAGTACTTC. Protein sequence: CASSPRSYRDSYEQYF.

V usage is TRBV5-1 and J usage is TRBJ2-7; 7 positions agree with TRBD1. Germline V gives CDR1 SGHRS, CDR2 YFSETQ. The CDR3 contains 14 residues. After removal of 2 bases from V and 2 bases from J, the junction contained 4 bases not matched to a gene. CDR3 amino acids: CASSFPGQTYEQYF. The CDR3, as DNA: TGCGCCAGCAGCTTTCCGGGACAGACCTACGAGCAGTACTTC. Based on the CDR3 plus reference TRBV5-1 and TRBJ2-7, the full variable domain is KAGVTQTPRYLIKTRGQQVTLSCSPISGHRSVSWYQQTPGQGLQFLFEYFSETQRNKGNFPGRFSGRQFSNSRSEMNVSTLELGDSALYLCASSFPGQTYEQYFGPGTRLTVT.

V gene TRBV9 combines with J gene TRBJ2-7; 7 bases agree with TRBD2. The CDR3 covers 14 residues. Germline CDR1 SGDLS, CDR2 YYNGEE. Trimming cost V 0 bases and J 1 base; bases outside gene matches: 1. The DNA of the CDR3 is TGTGCCAGCAGCGTAGGACTAGCTTCCTACGAGCAGTACTTC. Translating it yields CASSVGLASYEQYF.

J is TRBJ1-3 and V is TRBV5-1; TRBD1 is a possible D gene (5 bases). The ends were cut back, 0 bases at V and 8 bases at J, with 18 bases in the middle. Germline assignment: CDR1 SGHRS and CDR2 YFSETQ. The CDR3 totals 16 residues. In DNA, the CDR3 is TGCGCCAGCAGCTTGGAGGGACTGGGTAAAATCGACACCATATATTTT. It codes for CASSLEGLGKIDTIYF.

The chain couples TRBV4-3 to TRBJ2-2; weak D call: TRBD2 (6 bases). V lost 0 bases and J 10 bases, leaving 9 bases between the germline ends. This CDR3 has 13 residues. Germline loops: CDR1 LGHNA, CDR2 YSLEER. The CDR3 loop reads CASSQDWGEELFF. In nucleotides, the CDR3 is TGCGCCAGCAGCCAAGATTGGGGGGAGGAGCTGTTTTTT.

The genes are TRBV4-1 and TRBJ1-5; 10 bases align to TRBD1. The CDR3 runs to 16 residues. The J segment lost 7 bases and the V segment lost 0 bases, leaving 6 bases of the junction unmatched. Germline loops: CDR1 MGHRA, CDR2 YSYEKL. CDR3 residues: CASSQDLGQGWQPQHF. CDR3 in DNA: TGCGCCAGCAGCCAAGATCTGGGACAGGGGTGGCAGCCCCAGCATTTT.

The CDR3 loop is CASSLGAVEAFF. CDR3 DNA: TGTGCCAGCAGTTTAGGGGCAGTTGAAGCTTTCTTT. This chain joins TRBV28 and TRBJ1-1; perhaps TRBD1 as D (5 bases). This CDR3 is 12 amino acids long. CDR1 and CDR2 from the germline V gene are MDHEN and SYDVKM. Trimming removed 2 bases from V and 7 bases from J, with 8 bases in between.

CDR3 sequence reads: CASRSTRPGDQYF. CDR3 DNA sequence: TGTGCCAGCAGATCTACTAGGCCCGGGGACCAGTACTTC. V is TRBV11-1 and J is TRBJ2-5, with D possibly being TRBD2 (5 bases). V gave up 6 bases and J gave up 10 bases, with 18 bases separating them. The germline CDR1 and CDR2 sequences are SGHAT and FQDESV (reference sequence). There are 13 residues in the CDR3.

The chain carries TRBV19 and TRBJ1-1; D is unresolved. V was cut by 4 bases and J by 10 bases, with 16 bases left in between. In germline, CDR1 is LNHDA, CDR2 SQIVND (reference sequence). The CDR3 length is 13 residues. This chain's CDR3 is CASSSRQTHAAFF. The CDR3 bases are TGTGCCAGTAGTAGCAGACAAACACATGCAGCTTTCTTT.

The chain has TRBV11-2 and TRBJ1-1, with D possibly matching TRBD1 (6 bases). Per germline, CDR1 SGHAT and CDR2 FQNNGV. V was pared by 5 bases and J by 1 base, with 14 bases between. The CDR3 is 15 amino acids. In DNA, the CDR3 is TGTGCCAGCAGCCCGCTCGGACAGAGGAACACTGAAGCTTTCTTT. Translation: CASSPLGQRNTEAFF.

Here the CDR3 DNA reads TGCGCCAGCAGTCTAGAACGCTCCTACGAGCAGTACTTC. Amino acids: CASSLERSYEQYF. The chain recombines TRBV5-1 with TRBJ2-7; no clear D gene. CDR1 and CDR2 (germline): SGHRS, YFSETQ. This CDR3 is built from 13 residues. V shed 5 bases and J shed 0 bases, with 9 bases lying between them.